This T cell receptor beta chain originates from a study of response to subunit inactivated influenza vaccine. The CDR3 has 15 residues. CDR1 is SGHKS and CDR2 is YYEKEE in the germline V gene (reference sequence). V was clipped by 0 bases and J by 2 bases, with 12 bases between them. TCRdb used MiXCR to reprocess the RT-PCR reads, holding one entry per CDR3 protein. Of about 650,000 distinct CDR3 sequences listed, approximately 14% are singletons. This clonotype has a handful of counts. This TCR came from a man in his forties or fifties who received an inactivated influenza vaccine. V is TRBV5-5 and J is TRBJ2-7, with D hard to call. The sequenced sample was PBMCs from blood, obtained less than 13 days after vaccination. The CDR3 DNA sequence: TGTGCCAGCAGCTTGGGCCCCGGTACTACCTACGAGCAGTACTTC. Its protein is CASSLGPGTTYEQYF.